The 17 T cell receptor beta chains listed next were all sequenced from one sample in a study of patients and donors after allogeneic stem cell transplantation. TCRdb re-called the RT-PCR reads with MiXCR, one entry per CDR3 protein. The top ten clones hold about 6% of a sample with roughly 940,000 distinct CDR3 sequences, about 20% of them seen once. Sequencing input: blood, either unsorted or a sorted T cell fraction (not recorded which). These receptors were obtained from a human donor who was either an allogeneic HSCT recipient or a stem cell or donor lymphocyte infusion donor (not recorded which). It is not recorded whose cells these are; they may come from a transplant donor.

The chain recombines TRBV5-6 with TRBJ2-7; D is possibly TRBD1 or TRBD2 (5 bases each). Germline V CDR1 and CDR2: SGHDT, YYEEEE. Trimming took 4 bases from V and 3 from J, leaving 17 bases between them. This CDR3 contains 15 residues. The CDR3 DNA sequence: TGTGCCAGCAGCCCGGGGCGCAGGGCAGTCTACGAGCAGTACTTC. Translating it yields CASSPGRRAVYEQYF. The whole variable domain, filled in from reference TRBV5-6 and TRBJ2-7, reads DAGVTQSPTHLIKTRGQQVTLRCSPKSGHDTVSWYQQALGQGPQFIFQYYEEEERQRGNFPDRFSGHQFPNYSSELNVNALLLGDSALYLCASSPGRRAVYEQYFGPGTRLTVT.

This clonotype has a handful of counts. This chain uses TRBV6-2 or TRBV6-3 with TRBJ1-2; TRBD1 aligns across 7 bases. This CDR3 is built from 15 residues. The trim removed 5 bases at V and 3 bases at J, leaving 9 bases unmatched. Germline V gene lookup returns CDR1 MNHEY and CDR2 SVGEGT. The CDR3 is CASSGRDRVDYGYTF. The CDR3 bases are TGTGCCAGCAGTGGCCGGGACAGAGTAGACTATGGCTACACCTTC.

J is TRBJ1-1 and V is TRBV30, with D perhaps matching TRBD1 (6 bases). V was pared by 0 bases and J by 0 bases, with 8 bases between. Looked up from germline, CDR1 is GTSNPN and CDR2 is SVGIG (reference sequence). CDR3 length: 14 amino acids. The CDR3 loop reads CAWSVGDMNTEAFF. CDR3 DNA: TGTGCCTGGAGTGTAGGGGACATGAACACTGAAGCTTTCTTT.

This clonotype was observed a few times. This chain's CDR3 is CASSRDRGSYTGELFF. DNA for the CDR3: TGTGCCAGCAGCCGTGACAGGGGGTCGTACACCGGGGAGCTGTTTTTT. J is TRBJ2-2 and V is TRBV7-9; 9 bases match TRBD1. Germline CDR1 is SEHNR and CDR2 is FQNEAQ (reference sequence). V gave up 5 bases and J gave up 3 bases; unmatched junction bases: 7. The CDR3 loop spans 16 amino acids.

In its sample, this clonotype was seen a few times. This chain links TRBV29-1 with TRBJ2-2; D perhaps matches TRBD2 (6 bases). V dropped 6 bases and J dropped 4 bases, with 15 bases sitting between them. The germline V gene encodes CDR1 SQVTM and CDR2 ANQGSEA. This CDR3 has 14 amino acids. CDR3 nucleotide sequence: TGCAGCGTGCCGGGGGTAGGGATCACCGGGGAGCTGTTTTTT. Translated, it gives CSVPGVGITGELFF.

This chain connects TRBV9 to TRBJ2-7, with D perhaps TRBD2 (5 bases). Germline-derived CDR1 and CDR2 are SGDLS and YYNGEE. The CDR3 length is 15 residues. Trimming took 0 bases from V and 3 from J, leaving 13 bases between them. For the CDR3, the DNA is TGTGCCAGCAGCGTAGCTTCAGCAGAGGGCTACGAGCAGTACTTC. Encoded protein: CASSVASAEGYEQYF. Variable domain in full (rest from reference TRBV9 and TRBJ2-7): DSGVTQTPKHLITATGQRVTLRCSPRSGDLSVYWYQQSLDQGLQFLIQYYNGEERAKGNILERFSAQQFPDLHSELNLSSLELGDSALYFCASSVASAEGYEQYFGPGTRLTVT.

Only one count was recorded for this clonotype. This sequence joins TRBV5-6 and TRBJ1-3, with unresolved D. CDR3 length: 15 residues. Trimming took 0 bases from V and 0 from J, leaving 7 bases between them. Germline CDR1 is SGHDT and CDR2 is YYEEEE. In DNA form, the CDR3 reads TGTGCCAGCAGCTTGGAACAGATCTCTGGAAACACCATATATTTT. Encoded protein: CASSLEQISGNTIYF. The variable domain in full, completed from reference TRBV5-6 and TRBJ1-3, reads DAGVTQSPTHLIKTRGQQVTLRCSPKSGHDTVSWYQQALGQGPQFIFQYYEEEERQRGNFPDRFSGHQFPNYSSELNVNALLLGDSALYLCASSLEQISGNTIYFGEGSWLTVV.

This clonotype was observed a handful of times. V gene TRBV11-2 combines with J gene TRBJ2-1, with D possibly being TRBD1 or TRBD2 (6 bases each). The CDR3 extends over 15 amino acids. Per germline, CDR1 SGHAT and CDR2 FQNNGV. V was trimmed by 1 base and J by 5 bases, leaving 12 bases between them. The CDR3 DNA follows: TGTGCCAGCAGCTTAGTAAGGGGGGCCCACAATGAGCAGTTCTTC. It specifies CASSLVRGAHNEQFF.

The chain combines TRBV15 with TRBJ2-5, with D possibly matching TRBD1 (5 bases). The germline V gene encodes CDR1 LNHNV and CDR2 YYDKDF (reference sequence). The V gene lost 2 bases and the J gene lost 2 bases, with 12 bases spanning the gap. CDR3 size: 15 residues. In DNA form, the CDR3 reads TGTGCCACCAGCAGACTAGACAGACGACAAGAGACCCAGTACTTC. Its protein is CATSRLDRRQETQYF.

The chain carries TRBV19 and TRBJ2-1; the D is unclear. This CDR3 region has 14 residues. The V and J ends lost 3 bases and 10 bases respectively, with 16 bases between them. Looked up from germline, CDR1 is LNHDA and CDR2 is SQIVND (reference sequence). CDR3 in amino acids: CASSIRNLVGEQFF. The CDR3 DNA follows: TGTGCCAGTAGTATCCGAAACCTGGTCGGAGAGCAGTTCTTC.

This clonotype has just a few counts. V usage is TRBV20-1 and J usage is TRBJ2-1; 8 bases line up with TRBD1. V gave up 0 bases and J gave up 8 bases; unmatched junction bases: 12. The CDR3 covers 16 residues. The germline gives CDR1 DFQATT, CDR2 SNEGSKA (reference sequence). For the CDR3, the DNA is TGCAGTGCTAGAGATCTTTGGGCAGGGGGCCGGGATGAGCAGTTCTTC. Its translation: CSARDLWAGGRDEQFF.

This clonotype showed up many times. This rearrangement joins TRBV10-3 to TRBJ2-7; no definite D call. CDR1 is ENHRY and CDR2 is SYGVKD in the germline V gene. CDR3 length: 13 amino acids. Trimming cost V 6 bases and J 4 bases, with 13 bases left between them. CDR3 coding DNA: TGTGCCATCAGCGATCCAGATATTTACGAGCAGTACTTC. Amino acid sequence: CAISDPDIYEQYF.

This chain uses TRBV7-3 with TRBJ2-5; D gene uncertain. Germline values: CDR1 SGHTA, CDR2 FQGTGA. V gave up 6 bases and J gave up 2 bases, with 16 bases separating them. The CDR3 loop spans 15 amino acids. The CDR3 region is CASRQDGRPQETQYF. Here the CDR3 DNA reads TGTGCCAGCAGACAAGACGGAAGACCGCAAGAGACCCAGTACTTC.

The chain has TRBV7-6 and TRBJ2-5; 8 bases line up with TRBD1. The CDR3 runs 15 residues. V lost 0 bases and J lost 3; bases outside the gene matches: 3. Germline values: CDR1 SGHVS, CDR2 FNYEAQ. Here the CDR3 reads CASSLAEDREETQYF. The DNA for the CDR3 is TGTGCCAGCAGCTTAGCGGAGGACAGGGAAGAGACCCAGTACTTC.

This clonotype has a handful of counts. This sequence joins TRBV20-1 and TRBJ2-3; 8 nucleotides match TRBD2. The CDR3 runs to 15 residues. In germline, CDR1 is DFQATT, CDR2 SNEGSKA (reference sequence). Germline trimming cut 6 bases from V and 6 bases from J; bases unmatched to any gene: 14. The CDR3 region is CSATSFGLAADTQYF. CDR3 bases: TGCAGTGCGACAAGCTTTGGACTAGCAGCTGATACGCAGTATTTT.

This clonotype was seen repeatedly, ten times or more. The V gene is TRBV29-1, the J gene TRBJ2-2; 8 bases fit TRBD1. This CDR3 is built from 18 residues. Germline V CDR1 and CDR2: SQVTM, ANQGSEA. After removal of 5 bases from V and 4 bases from J, the junction contained 18 bases not matched to a gene. The chain's CDR3 is CSVPDRGLGGSSTGELFF. The CDR3 nucleotides are TGCAGCGTTCCTGACAGGGGCCTAGGCGGCAGCTCCACCGGGGAGCTGTTTTTT.

This chain uses TRBV6-1 with TRBJ2-1, with D maybe TRBD1 (6 bases). The CDR3 totals 16 residues. The germline V gene has CDR1 MNHNS and CDR2 SASEGT. V was cut by 0 bases and J by 3 bases, with 12 bases left in between. CDR3 protein: CASSEAWGQVYNEQFF. The DNA of the CDR3 is TGTGCCAGCAGTGAAGCTTGGGGGCAGGTCTACAATGAGCAGTTCTTC.